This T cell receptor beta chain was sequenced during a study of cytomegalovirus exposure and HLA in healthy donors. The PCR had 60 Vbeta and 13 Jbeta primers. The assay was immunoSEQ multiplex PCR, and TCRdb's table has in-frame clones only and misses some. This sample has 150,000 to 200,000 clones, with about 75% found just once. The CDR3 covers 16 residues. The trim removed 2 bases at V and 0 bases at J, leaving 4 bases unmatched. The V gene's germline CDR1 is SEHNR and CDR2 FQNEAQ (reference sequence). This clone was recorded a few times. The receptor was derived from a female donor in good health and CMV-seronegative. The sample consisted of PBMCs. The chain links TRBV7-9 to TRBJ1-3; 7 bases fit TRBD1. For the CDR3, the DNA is TGTGCCAGCAGCTTAACAGGGGCCGTCTCTGGAAACACCATATATTTT. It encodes CASSLTGAVSGNTIYF. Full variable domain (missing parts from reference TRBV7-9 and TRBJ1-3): DTGVSQNPRHKITKRGQNVTFRCDPISEHNRLYWYRQTLGQGPEFLTYFQNEAQLEKSRLLSDRFSAERPKGSFSTLEIQRTEQGDSAMYLCASSLTGAVSGNTIYFGEGSWLTVV.